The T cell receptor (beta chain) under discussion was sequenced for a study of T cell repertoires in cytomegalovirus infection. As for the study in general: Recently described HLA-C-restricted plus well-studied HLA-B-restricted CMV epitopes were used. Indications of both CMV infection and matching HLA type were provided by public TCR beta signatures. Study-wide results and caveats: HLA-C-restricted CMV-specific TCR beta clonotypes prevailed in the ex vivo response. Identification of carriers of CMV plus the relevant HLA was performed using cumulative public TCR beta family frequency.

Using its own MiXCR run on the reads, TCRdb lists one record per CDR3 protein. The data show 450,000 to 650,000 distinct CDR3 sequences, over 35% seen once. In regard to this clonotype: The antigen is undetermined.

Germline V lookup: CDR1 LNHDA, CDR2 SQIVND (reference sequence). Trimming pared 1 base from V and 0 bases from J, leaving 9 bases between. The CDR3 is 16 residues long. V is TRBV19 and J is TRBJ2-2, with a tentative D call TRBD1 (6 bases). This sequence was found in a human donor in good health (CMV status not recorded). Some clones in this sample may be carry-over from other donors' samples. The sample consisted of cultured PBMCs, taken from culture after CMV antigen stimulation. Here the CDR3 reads CASSIGAGANTGELFF. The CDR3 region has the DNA TGTGCCAGTAGTATAGGGGCAGGGGCGAACACCGGGGAGCTGTTTTTT.